A selection of T cell receptor beta chains follows, all from one sample in a study of T cell responses to AZD1222 COVID-19 vaccine. Generated by immunoSEQ multiplex PCR, the TCRdb table keeps only in-frame clones and is missing some. This table holds some 130,000 clones, just over 85% found once. This material consisted of peripheral blood, taken on day 0 of AZD1222 vaccination. The receptors shown here come from an adult in good health. Both conserved end residues are part of each CDR3. A D gene is named only where the DNA matches it firmly. Not every row has a clone size; where given, it reads once, few, many or a size class.

>TRBD1|.|TRBJ1-2|TRBV5-1|14
TGCGCCAGCAGCTTGCTGGGGCAGGGGGAAAGCTACACCTTC
CASSLLGQGESYTF
>.|.|TRBJ2-1|TRBV7-9|16
TGTGCCAGCAGCCCCCGGACGGCAACCTCCTACAATGAGCAGTTCTTC
CASSPRTATSYNEQFF
>.|.|TRBJ1-6|TRBV28|17
TGTGCCAGCAGTTCTCTAACAAATCGGAGGGATAATTCACCCCTCCACTTT
CASSSLTNRRDNSPLHF
>.|.|TRBJ1-4|TRBV28|16
TGTGCCAGCAGTTTATATGGGGGCGCAACTAATGAAAAACTGTTTTTT
CASSLYGGATNEKLFF
>.|.|TRBJ1-1|TRBV25-1|13
TGTGCCAGCAGACAGGAATTGAACACTGAAGCTTTCTTT
CASRQELNTEAFF
>.|few|TRBJ2-3|TRBV7-2|16
TGTGCCAGCACCCCAACCGGCCTAACCCACACAGATACGCAGTATTTT
CASTPTGLTHTDTQYF
>.|.|TRBJ1-1|TRBV28|18
TGTGCCAGCAGTCTCCGTACCATACTGACCGGGGGGAACACTGAAGCTTTCTTT
CASSLRTILTGGNTEAFF
>.|.|TRBJ1-3|TRBV6-2/TRBV6-3|17
TGTGCCAGCAGTTACTTTATGGACACGAGCTCTGGAAACACCATATATTTT
CASSYFMDTSSGNTIYF
>.|.|TRBJ1-1|TRBV6-2/TRBV6-3|14
TGTGCCAGCAGTTACGGGGCGTTGAACACTGAAGCTTTCTTT
CASSYGALNTEAFF
>.|.|TRBJ2-3|TRBV6-6|16
TGTGCCAGCACCATAACCCGGGGGCGAACCACAGATACGCAGTATTTT
CASTITRGRTTDTQYF
>.|.|TRBJ2-1|TRBV7-2|14
TGTGCCAGCAGTAACGCCTGGAGTTACAATGAGCAGTTCTTC
CASSNAWSYNEQFF
>.|.|TRBJ2-7|TRBV2|15
TGTGCCAGCAGGCTCCACATTGGATCTGCTAACGAGCAGTACTTC
CASRLHIGSANEQYF
>.|.|TRBJ1-3|TRBV5-5|17
TGTGCCAGCAGCTTGGCCGGACGACCGAGCTCTGGAAACACCATATATTTT
CASSLAGRPSSGNTIYF
>.|.|TRBJ1-2|TRBV6-5|12
TGTGCCAGCAAAGGGGAGGGAAATGGCTACACCTTC
CASKGEGNGYTF
>.|.|TRBJ1-2|TRBV13|13
TGTGCCAGCAGCGTCCAACGGACGCCTGAGGCCACCTTC
CASSVQRTPEATF
>.|.|TRBJ1-2|TRBV27|14
TGTGCCAGCAGTTTCGCCGGACAGATATATGGCTACACCTTC
CASSFAGQIYGYTF
>.|.|TRBJ1-2|TRBV5-4|16
TGTGCCAGCAGCTTCCTCGGGGACACTTCCAACTATGGCTACACCTTC
CASSFLGDTSNYGYTF
>.|.|TRBJ1-4|TRBV6-6|13
TGTGCCAGCAGTTATCTGTCGAGTGAAAAACTGTTTTTT
CASSYLSSEKLFF
>TRBD2|.|TRBJ2-7|TRBV9|15
TGTGCCAGCAGCCCTCGACTAGCGGCCTCCTACGAGCAGTACTTC
CASSPRLAASYEQYF
>.|once|TRBJ1-2|TRBV29-1|14
TGCAGCGTTGAAGAAGGGTCAGGGGTCGATGGCTACACCTTC
CSVEEGSGVDGYTF
>TRBD1|.|TRBJ1-1|TRBV11-2|15
TGTGCCAGCGTCGGACGGGACAGGGGGCGAACTGAAGCTTTCTTT
CASVGRDRGRTEAFF
>TRBD1|.|TRBJ1-2|TRBV25-1|15
TGTGCCAGCAGTGAACCCGACAGGGACGGCCGCGGCTACACCTTC
CASSEPDRDGRGYTF
>.|once|TRBJ1-6|TRBV5-1|16
TGCGCCAGCAGCGATAACCAGGGAGGGTACGGTTCACCCCTCCACTTT
CASSDNQGGYGSPLHF
>.|.|TRBJ1-5|TRBV6-5|15
TGTGCCAGCTCTACTCCCCCTCAGCACAATCAGCCCCAGCATTTT
CASSTPPQHNQPQHF
>.|.|TRBJ1-1|TRBV5-8|14
TGTGCCAGCAGCCAGACTGGGAGGAACACTGAAGCTTTCTTT
CASSQTGRNTEAFF
>.|few|TRBJ1-3|TRBV12-2|14
TGTGCAAGTCGCCAACAGGGGGAGGGAAACACCATATATTTT
CASRQQGEGNTIYF
>.|once|TRBJ1-1|TRBV20-1|11
TGCAGTGCTGCCTCTGCGAGTAGAGCTTTCTTT
CSAASASRAFF
>.|.|TRBJ1-3|TRBV9|15
TGTGCCAGCAGCGCCACCAGGGGCTCTGGAAACACCATATATTTT
CASSATRGSGNTIYF
>.|.|TRBJ2-4|TRBV12-2|17
.
CASRLVGRGTAKNIQYF
>TRBD2|.|TRBJ2-3|TRBV4-3|17
TGCGCCAGCAGCCAAGATCGAGCTAGCGGGGGTGCAGATACGCAGTATTTT
CASSQDRASGGADTQYF
>TRBD1|.|TRBJ1-2|TRBV28|14
TGTGCCAGCAGGGAGGGGACAGGGGGCTATGGCTACACCTTC
CASREGTGGYGYTF
>.|.|TRBJ2-2|TRBV6-2/TRBV6-3|14
TGTGCCAGCAGTTCGGGGTACGGCACCGGGGAGCTGTTTTTT
CASSSGYGTGELFF
>.|.|TRBJ2-7|TRBV18|15
TGTGCCAGCTCACCAGGGAGGACAGGTCCCTACGAGCAGTACTTC
CASSPGRTGPYEQYF
>TRBD1|.|TRBJ2-2|TRBV7-7|16
TGTGCTAGCAGCTCCCTAGGACAGGGAGCCACCGGGGAGCTGTTTTTT
CASSSLGQGATGELFF
>.|.|TRBJ1-4|TRBV25-1|15
TGTGCCAGCAGTGAACAGGGAAGGCCTAATGAAAAACTGTTTTTT
CASSEQGRPNEKLFF
>.|few|TRBJ1-1|TRBV7-2|16
TGTGCCAGCAGCCCAGAGGCAGATTCCCTGAACACTGAAGCTTTCTTT
CASSPEADSLNTEAFF
>.|.|TRBJ2-7|TRBV9|15
TGTGCCAGCAGCGTCACCCCAGGCCTCTCCTACGAGCAGTACTTC
CASSVTPGLSYEQYF
>TRBD1|.|TRBJ2-5|TRBV5-1|14
TGCGCCAGCAGCCCTGGGACAGGGGCGGAGACCCAGTACTTC
CASSPGTGAETQYF
>TRBD1|.|TRBJ1-2|TRBV7-2|17
TGTGCCAGCAGCACCCGACAGGGAAGGTCTTCGCGGGATGGCTACACCTTC
CASSTRQGRSSRDGYTF
>TRBD1|.|TRBJ2-7|TRBV7-2|19
TGTGCCAGCAGCTTCAGGACAGGGGGCACTCGGATCAACTCCTACGAGCAGTACTTC
CASSFRTGGTRINSYEQYF
>.|.|TRBJ1-6|TRBV15|17
TGTGCCACCAGCAGAGATTCTGTCCGCTCCTATAATTCACCCCTCCACTTT
CATSRDSVRSYNSPLHF
>.|.|TRBJ1-1|TRBV12-3/TRBV12-4|12
TGTGCCAGCAGTTTTAGGGGCTTTGAAGCTTTCTTT
CASSFRGFEAFF
>TRBD1|.|TRBJ1-5|TRBV19|16
TGTGCCAGTAGTGGGTTTGGACAGGGGACGAGGCAGCCCCAGCATTTT
CASSGFGQGTRQPQHF
>TRBD1|.|TRBJ1-5|TRBV18|15
TGTGCCAGCTCACCGGACAGGGGTGGAAATCAGCCCCAGCATTTT
CASSPDRGGNQPQHF
>.|.|TRBJ2-3|TRBV28|15
TGTGCCAGCAGTTTAACTAGCTGGAGCACAGATACGCAGTATTTT
CASSLTSWSTDTQYF
>.|.|TRBJ2-2|TRBV24-1|13
TGTGCCACCAGCGCCGCCAGGCCCGGGGAGCTGTTTTTT
CATSAARPGELFF
>.|.|TRBJ2-7|TRBV7-9|10
TGTGCCAGCAGGAGGGAGAGGAAGTACTTC
CASRRERKYF
>.|.|TRBJ1-4|TRBV27|15
TGTGCCAGCGCCCCTCTGGGTGAGGCTAATGAAAAACTGTTTTTT
CASAPLGEANEKLFF
>.|few|TRBJ2-7|TRBV13|13
TGTGCCAGCAGCTCGCCAAGAAGTTACGAGCAGTACTTC
CASSSPRSYEQYF
>TRBD2|.|TRBJ2-7|TRBV7-2|14
TGTGCCAGCAGCGTTAGCGGGGGGCCCTACGAGCAGTACTTC
CASSVSGGPYEQYF